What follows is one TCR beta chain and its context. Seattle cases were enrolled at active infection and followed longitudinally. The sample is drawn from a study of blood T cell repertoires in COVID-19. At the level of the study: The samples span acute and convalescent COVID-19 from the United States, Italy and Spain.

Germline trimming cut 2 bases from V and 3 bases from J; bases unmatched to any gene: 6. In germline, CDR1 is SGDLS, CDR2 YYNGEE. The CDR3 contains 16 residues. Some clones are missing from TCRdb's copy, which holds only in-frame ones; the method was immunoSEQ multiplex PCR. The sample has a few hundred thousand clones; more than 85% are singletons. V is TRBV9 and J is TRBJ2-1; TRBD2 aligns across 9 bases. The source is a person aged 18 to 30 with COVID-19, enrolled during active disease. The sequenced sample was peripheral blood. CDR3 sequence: CASSVTGLALYNEQFF. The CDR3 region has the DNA TGTGCCAGCAGCGTCACCGGACTAGCGCTCTACAATGAGCAGTTCTTC.